This T cell receptor (beta chain) was found in a study of long-term antiretroviral therapy in people with HIV. With regard to this clone: Antigen specificity is unknown.

Samples were assayed with immunoSEQ v3.0 at survey level. TCRdb's table, derived via immunoSEQ multiplex PCR, lists solely in-frame clones and lacks some. The table lists some 28,000 clones, roughly 86% of them singletons, with about 5% in the top ten. Study outcomes and limitations: HIV repertoires showed narrower CDR3 length ranges than controls.

V gave up 1 base and J gave up 3 bases, with 9 bases separating them. The V gene's germline CDR1 is SGHRS and CDR2 YFSETQ. The CDR3 consists of 14 residues. V and J are TRBV5-1 and TRBJ2-3; D gene uncertain. The specimen was unsorted PBMCs, collected 0.8 years after starting antiretroviral therapy. This TCR came from a woman aged 30 to 39 with HIV. CDR3 in DNA: TGCGCCAGCAGCTTGTCTAGTCTTACAGATACGCAGTATTTT. Translated, it gives CASSLSSLTDTQYF.